A single sample is the source of the 23 T cell receptor beta chains below, sequenced in a study of OX40 agonist ivuxolimab in advanced cancers. Assay: immunoSEQ multiplex PCR; the TCRdb copy retains only in-frame clones and omits some. The profile shows tens of thousands of clones, 70% to 90% of them singletons. Specimen: CD4+ or CD8+ T cells sorted from blood, collected in a trial of the OX40 agonist ivuxolimab. The source is an adult with an advanced solid tumor such as melanoma, head and neck, liver or kidney cancer.

The DNA for the CDR3 is TGCAGCGTTTCCGACGCCACCCGGAACACTGAAGCTTTCTTT. Residues: CSVSDATRNTEAFF. The genes are TRBV29-1 and TRBJ1-1; no clear D gene. Looked up from germline, CDR1 is SQVTM and CDR2 is ANQGSEA. The CDR3 runs to 14 residues. Trimming cost V 5 bases and J 1 base, with 14 bases left between them.

The chain carries TRBV19 and TRBJ2-3; TRBD2 aligns across 10 bases. Trimming at V came to 5 bases and at J to 7 bases, leaving 9 bases not matched to a gene. Germline V gives CDR1 LNHDA, CDR2 SQIVND (reference sequence). This CDR3 is built from 15 residues. This CDR3 reads CASSPQRGGPNTQYF. CDR3 DNA sequence: TGTGCCAGTAGTCCCCAGCGGGGGGGTCCGAATACGCAGTATTTT.

The chain joins TRBV4-1 to TRBJ2-3, with 8 bases aligning to TRBD2. Germline-derived CDR1 and CDR2 are MGHRA and YSYEKL. This CDR3 contains 17 residues. Unmatched junction bases numbered 14, after V lost 5 bases and J lost 4 bases. CDR3 bases: TGCGCCAGCAGCGAGAGTTTAGCGGGGAACGGGGCAGATACGCAGTATTTT. It encodes CASSESLAGNGADTQYF.

This sequence joins TRBV6-1 and TRBJ1-6; tentatively, D is TRBD1 (6 bases). The length of the CDR3 is 15 residues. V shed 4 bases and J shed 11 bases, with 18 bases lying between them. CDR1 is MNHNS, CDR2 SASEGT, per germline. The CDR3 bases are TGTGCCAGCAGTGGCCCGGGGCAGGGGAAGGCACCCCTCCACTTT. Translation: CASSGPGQGKAPLHF.

This chain joins TRBV18 and TRBJ1-1; unclear D gene. The CDR3 totals 11 residues. The V and J ends lost 6 bases and 7 bases respectively, with 9 bases between them. Germline-derived CDR1 and CDR2 are KGHSH and LQKENI. CDR3 sequence (DNA): TGTGCCAGCTCCCCGCTATATGAAGCTTTCTTT. It encodes CASSPLYEAFF.

The rearrangement uses TRBV30 and TRBJ1-4; D possibly corresponds to TRBD1 (5 bases). V gave up 4 bases and J gave up 4 bases, with 13 bases separating them. Germline V gene data show CDR1 as GTSNPN and CDR2 as SVGIG (reference sequence). This CDR3 has 14 amino acids. The CDR3 spells CAWTLTGGNEKLFF. The CDR3 DNA sequence: TGTGCCTGGACCCTGACCGGGGGTAATGAAAAACTGTTTTTT. Together with reference TRBV30 and TRBJ1-4, the CDR3 gives the full variable domain: SQTIHQWPATLVQPVGSPLSLECTVEGTSNPNLYWYRQAAGRGLQLLFYSVGIGQISSEVPQNLSASRPQDRQFILSSKKLLLSDSGFYLCAWTLTGGNEKLFFGSGTQLSVL.

Only one count was recorded for this clone. V and J are TRBV28 and TRBJ2-1; 8 positions agree with TRBD1. CDR1 MDHEN and CDR2 SYDVKM come from the germline V gene. The length of the CDR3 is 16 residues. V was clipped by 1 base and J by 3 bases; unmatched bases: 5. Here the CDR3 reads CASSLSGTGDYNEQFF. The CDR3 DNA reads TGTGCCAGCAGTTTATCCGGGACAGGCGACTACAATGAGCAGTTCTTC.

This sequence joins TRBV6-1 and TRBJ2-5; D is unresolved. CDR3 length equals 13 residues. CDR1 MNHNS and CDR2 SASEGT come from the germline V gene. V lost 4 bases, J lost 1 base, and 7 bases lay in between. CDR3 region: CASSGPPQETQYF. The CDR3 nucleotides read TGTGCCAGCAGTGGGCCCCCCCAAGAGACCCAGTACTTC.

The V and J genes are TRBV6-4 and TRBJ1-6; D not certain. The germline V gene has CDR1 MRHNA and CDR2 SNTAGT. The V gene lost 2 bases and the J gene lost 0 bases, with 5 bases spanning the gap. CDR3 size: 15 residues. CDR3 sequence reads: CASSDMGSYNSPLHF. The CDR3 DNA sequence: TGTGCCAGCAGTGACATGGGCTCCTATAATTCACCCCTCCACTTT.

The chain links TRBV6-1 to TRBJ2-2, with 9 bases that match TRBD2. Looked up from germline, CDR1 is MNHNS and CDR2 is SASEGT. Losses at the gene ends were 4 bases for V and 5 bases for J; bases not matched to a gene: 8. The CDR3 is 16 amino acids. CDR3 bases: TGTGCCAGCAGTGGTTTAGCGGGAGTTCGGACCGGGGAGCTGTTTTTT. Protein product: CASSGLAGVRTGELFF.

The genes are TRBV19 and TRBJ1-5; D may be TRBD1 (5 bases). The CDR3 contains 16 residues. The germline V and J ends were trimmed by 1 base and 0 bases, with 10 bases remaining between them. Per germline, CDR1 LNHDA and CDR2 SQIVND (reference sequence). CDR3 residues: CASSIARQNSNQPQHF. In DNA, the CDR3 is TGTGCCAGTAGTATAGCCCGACAGAATAGCAATCAGCCCCAGCATTTT.

This sequence joins TRBV10-1 and TRBJ2-1, with 10 bases identical to TRBD1. Germline CDR1 is WNHNN and CDR2 is SYGVQD (reference sequence). The CDR3 totals 13 residues. The junction had 3 bases not matched to a gene; V was cut back by 4 bases and J by 9 bases. The CDR3 here is CASSGQGAGEQFF. The CDR3 DNA follows: TGCGCCAGCAGTGGACAGGGGGCAGGTGAGCAGTTCTTC.

The chain is built from TRBV5-4 and TRBJ2-5; 12 bases line up with TRBD2. This CDR3 has 16 amino acids. V trimming: 0 bases; J trimming: 2 bases; junction bases outside the gene matches: 2. Germline CDR1 is SGHNT and CDR2 is YYREEE (reference sequence). The CDR3 DNA sequence: TGTGCCAGCAGCTTGGCCCTAGCGGGAGGGCAAGAGACCCAGTACTTC. Protein: CASSLALAGGQETQYF.

The chain links TRBV28 to TRBJ1-5, with TRBD1 identical over 7 bases. The CDR3 sequence is 15 residues long. With V trimmed by 4 bases and J by 0 bases, 3 bases remained unmatched. Germline V lookup: CDR1 MDHEN, CDR2 SYDVKM. CDR3 loop: CASSWGQTSNQPQHF. CDR3 in DNA: TGTGCCAGCAGTTGGGGACAGACTAGCAATCAGCCCCAGCATTTT.

The V gene is TRBV28, the J gene TRBJ1-1; unclear D gene. This CDR3 has 15 amino acids. From germline, CDR1 is MDHEN and CDR2 SYDVKM. The V and J ends lost 8 bases and 3 bases respectively, with 19 bases between them. CDR3: CASAGGYRTDTEAFF. The CDR3 bases are TGTGCCAGCGCGGGAGGGTATCGTACCGACACTGAAGCTTTCTTT.

The chain has TRBV7-2 and TRBJ2-5; 10 positions match TRBD2. J gave up 5 bases and V 5 bases, and 5 bases lay outside the gene matches. Germline V CDR1 and CDR2: SGHTA, FQGNSA. This CDR3 has 14 residues. This CDR3 is CASSRTSGGETQYF. The CDR3 DNA follows: TGTGCCAGCAGCCGGACTAGCGGTGGGGAGACCCAGTACTTC.

The V gene is TRBV9, the J gene TRBJ1-4, with D tentatively TRBD1 (5 bases). Germline V CDR1 and CDR2: SGDLS, YYNGEE. V shed 2 bases and J shed 4 bases, with 15 bases lying between them. The CDR3 sequence is 16 residues long. DNA of the CDR3: TGTGCCAGCAGCGTTGGGAACCGGGGGGTTAATGAAAAACTGTTTTTT. This encodes CASSVGNRGVNEKLFF.

The rearrangement uses TRBV7-2 and TRBJ2-2; D possibly matches TRBD1 or TRBD2 (5 bases each). Germline-derived CDR1 and CDR2 are SGHTA and FQGNSA. CDR3 length: 14 amino acids. V was clipped by 1 base and J by 3 bases, with 6 bases between them. The DNA of the CDR3 is TGTGCCAGCAGCTTAGGGGGGTACACCGGGGAGCTGTTTTTT. As protein: CASSLGGYTGELFF.

The chain employs TRBV5-1 and TRBJ2-3; possible D gene TRBD1, 6 bases. In germline, CDR1 is SGHRS, CDR2 YFSETQ. The V end was cut by 3 bases, the J end by 2 bases, with 13 bases between. CDR3 size: 15 residues. CDR3 bases: TGCGCCAGCAGCTCCACAGGGTCAAACACAGATACGCAGTATTTT. Translation gives CASSSTGSNTDTQYF.

The genes are TRBV6-5 and TRBJ2-1, with 10 bases that match TRBD2. Germline loops: CDR1 MNHEY, CDR2 SVGAGI. V was pared by 2 bases and J by 5 bases, with 6 bases of the junction left unmatched. This CDR3 comprises 16 residues. CDR3 sequence reads: CASSYGRAGGNNEQFF. CDR3 in DNA: TGTGCCAGCAGTTACGGTAGAGCGGGAGGGAACAATGAGCAGTTCTTC.

J is TRBJ2-6 and V is TRBV5-1; D remains unclear. CDR3 size: 17 residues. The germline V gene encodes CDR1 SGHRS and CDR2 YFSETQ. V was cut by 0 bases and J by 4 bases, with 14 bases left in between. Written as DNA, the CDR3 is TGCGCCAGCAGCTTGGTCGTCGCAGGATCCGGGGCCAACGTCCTGACTTTC. Protein: CASSLVVAGSGANVLTF. Combining the CDR3 with reference TRBV5-1 and TRBJ2-6 gives the whole variable domain KAGVTQTPRYLIKTRGQQVTLSCSPISGHRSVSWYQQTPGQGLQFLFEYFSETQRNKGNFPGRFSGRQFSNSRSEMNVSTLELGDSALYLCASSLVVAGSGANVLTFGAGSRLTVL.

This chain links TRBV4-1 with TRBJ1-2; unclear D gene. This CDR3 is 15 amino acids long. With 2 bases removed from V and 4 bases from J, the gap between germline ends came to 14 bases. Per the germline V gene, CDR1 is MGHRA and CDR2 is YSYEKL. CDR3 loop: CASSQQEEGFYGYTF. Here the CDR3 DNA reads TGCGCCAGCAGCCAACAGGAAGAGGGATTCTATGGCTACACCTTC.

V gene TRBV2 combines with J gene TRBJ2-7; 8 bases fit TRBD1. The CDR3 runs 15 residues. Trimming took 0 bases from V and 6 from J; bases not matched to a gene: 7. Germline V gene sequence: CDR1 SNHLY, CDR2 FYNNEI. This CDR3 is CASSEALRQGSEQYF. The CDR3 bases are TGTGCCAGCAGTGAAGCGCTTAGACAGGGGAGCGAGCAGTACTTC.